The sample holds a few counts of the clone carrying this TCR beta chain. The antigen is undetermined. This sample stems from a study of early T cells in non-severe SARS-CoV-2 infection. The wider study: Whole-blood bulk RNA, unsorted, was sequenced, and chains were unpaired. Whole-study findings and limits: Matching against VDJdb likely underestimated virus-specific expansions, favoring anti-spike CD8.

The CDR3 is 16 residues long. Germline lookup yields CDR1 SGHAT and CDR2 FQNNGV. The V gene end was trimmed by 1 base and the J gene end by 5 bases; junction bases not matched to a gene: 5. Unique molecular identifier tags were affixed to discrete cDNA molecules. TCRdb ran MiXCR on the 5' RACE reads and lists one entry per CDR3 protein. This sample yields tens of thousands of distinct CDR3 sequences, of which approximately 10% are seen a single time; around 21% belongs to the top ten. The TCR sequence derives from an adult who was a healthcare worker with PCR-confirmed SARS-CoV-2 infection or an uninfected control (not recorded which). Sequencing input: whole blood. The chain employs TRBV11-2 and TRBJ2-2; 9 bases agree with TRBD2. CDR3 sequence: CASSLALAGWTGELFF. The CDR3 coding sequence is TGTGCCAGCAGCTTAGCCCTAGCGGGGTGGACCGGGGAGCTGTTTTTT. The full variable domain, completed using reference TRBV11-2 and TRBJ2-2, is EAGVAQSPRYKIIEKRQSVAFWCNPISGHATLYWYQQILGQGPKLLIQFQNNGVVDDSQLPKDRFSAERLKGVDSTLKIQPAKLEDSAVYLCASSLALAGWTGELFFGEGSRLTVL.